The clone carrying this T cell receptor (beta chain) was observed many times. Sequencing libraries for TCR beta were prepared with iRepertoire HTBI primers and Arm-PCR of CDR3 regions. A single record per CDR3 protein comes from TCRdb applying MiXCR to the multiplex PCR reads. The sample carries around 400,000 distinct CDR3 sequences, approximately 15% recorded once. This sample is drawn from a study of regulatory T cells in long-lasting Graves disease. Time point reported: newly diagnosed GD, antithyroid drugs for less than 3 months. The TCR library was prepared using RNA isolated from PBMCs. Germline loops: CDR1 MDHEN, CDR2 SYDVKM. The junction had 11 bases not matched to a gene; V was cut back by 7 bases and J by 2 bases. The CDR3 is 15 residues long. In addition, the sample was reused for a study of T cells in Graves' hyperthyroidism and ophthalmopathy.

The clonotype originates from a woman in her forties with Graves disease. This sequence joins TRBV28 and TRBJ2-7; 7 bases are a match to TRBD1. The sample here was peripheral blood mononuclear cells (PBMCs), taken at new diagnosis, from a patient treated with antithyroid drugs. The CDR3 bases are TGTGCCAGCACCTCCGACAGGGTTAATCCCTACGAGCAGTACTTC. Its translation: CASTSDRVNPYEQYF.